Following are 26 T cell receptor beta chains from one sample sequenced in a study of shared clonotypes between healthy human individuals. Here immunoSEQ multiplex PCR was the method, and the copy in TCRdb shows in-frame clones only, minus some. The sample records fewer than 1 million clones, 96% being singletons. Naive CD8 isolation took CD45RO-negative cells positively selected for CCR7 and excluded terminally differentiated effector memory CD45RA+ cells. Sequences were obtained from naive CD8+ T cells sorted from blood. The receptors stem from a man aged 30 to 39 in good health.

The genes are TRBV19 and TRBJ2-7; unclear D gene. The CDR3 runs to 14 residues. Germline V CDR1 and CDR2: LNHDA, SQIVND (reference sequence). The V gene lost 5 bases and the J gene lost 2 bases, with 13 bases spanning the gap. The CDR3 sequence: CASSSTGQTYEQYF. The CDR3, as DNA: TGTGCCAGTAGTTCTACGGGCCAGACCTACGAGCAGTACTTC.

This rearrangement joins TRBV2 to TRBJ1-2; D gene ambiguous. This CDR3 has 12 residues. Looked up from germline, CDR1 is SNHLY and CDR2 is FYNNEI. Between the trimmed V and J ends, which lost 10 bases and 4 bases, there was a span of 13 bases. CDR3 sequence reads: CATPDGGYGYTF. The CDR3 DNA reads TGTGCCACCCCAGACGGCGGCTATGGCTACACCTTC.

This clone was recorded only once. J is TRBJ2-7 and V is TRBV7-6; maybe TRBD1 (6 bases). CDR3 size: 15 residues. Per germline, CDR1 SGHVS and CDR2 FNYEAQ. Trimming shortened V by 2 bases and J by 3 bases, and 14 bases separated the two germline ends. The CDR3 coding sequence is TGTGCCAGCAGCTTATACGGGACACCCGTCTACGAGCAGTACTTC. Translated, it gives CASSLYGTPVYEQYF.

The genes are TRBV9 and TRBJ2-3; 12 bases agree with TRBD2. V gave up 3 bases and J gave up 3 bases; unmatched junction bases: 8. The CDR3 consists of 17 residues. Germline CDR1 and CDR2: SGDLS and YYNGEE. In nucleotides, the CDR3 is TGTGCCAGCAGCGGTCCGACTAGCGGGAGCGGGACAGATACGCAGTATTTT. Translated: CASSGPTSGSGTDTQYF.

CDR3 loop: CASSPSPYISGYEQYF. The CDR3 bases are TGTGCCAGCAGCCCTTCGCCCTATATTTCGGGGTACGAGCAGTACTTC. The chain links TRBV11-2 to TRBJ2-7; D is possibly TRBD2 (5 bases). The CDR3 covers 16 residues. Germline values: CDR1 SGHAT, CDR2 FQNNGV. V dropped 5 bases and J dropped 4 bases, with 21 bases sitting between them.

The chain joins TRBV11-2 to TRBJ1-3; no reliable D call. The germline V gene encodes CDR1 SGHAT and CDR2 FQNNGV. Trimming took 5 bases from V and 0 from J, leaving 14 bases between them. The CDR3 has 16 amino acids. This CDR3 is CASSQLAAGSGNTIYF. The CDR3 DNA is TGTGCCAGCAGCCAACTGGCGGCCGGCTCTGGAAACACCATATATTTT. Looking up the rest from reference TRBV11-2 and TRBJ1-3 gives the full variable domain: EAGVAQSPRYKIIEKRQSVAFWCNPISGHATLYWYQQILGQGPKLLIQFQNNGVVDDSQLPKDRFSAERLKGVDSTLKIQPAKLEDSAVYLCASSQLAAGSGNTIYFGEGSWLTVV.

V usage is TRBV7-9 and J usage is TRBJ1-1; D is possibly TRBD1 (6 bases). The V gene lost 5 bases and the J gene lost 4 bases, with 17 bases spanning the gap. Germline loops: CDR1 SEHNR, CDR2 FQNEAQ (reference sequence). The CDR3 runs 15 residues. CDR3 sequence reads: CASSRRQGSVTEAFF. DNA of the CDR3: TGTGCCAGCAGCCGGAGGCAGGGGTCTGTCACTGAAGCTTTCTTT.

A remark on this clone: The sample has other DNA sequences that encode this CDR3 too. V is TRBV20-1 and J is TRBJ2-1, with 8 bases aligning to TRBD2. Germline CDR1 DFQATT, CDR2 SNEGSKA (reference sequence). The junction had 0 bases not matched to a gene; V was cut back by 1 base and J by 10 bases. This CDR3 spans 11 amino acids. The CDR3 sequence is CSARAGGEQFF. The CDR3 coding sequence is TGCAGTGCTAGAGCGGGGGGGGAGCAGTTCTTC.

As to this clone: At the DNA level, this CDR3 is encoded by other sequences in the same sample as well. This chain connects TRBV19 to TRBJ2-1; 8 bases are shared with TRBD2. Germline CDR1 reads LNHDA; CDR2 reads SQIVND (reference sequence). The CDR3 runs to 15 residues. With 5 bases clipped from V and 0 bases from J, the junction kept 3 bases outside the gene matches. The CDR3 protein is CASSLAGLSYNEQFF. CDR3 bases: TGTGCCAGTAGTTTAGCGGGGCTCTCCTACAATGAGCAGTTCTTC. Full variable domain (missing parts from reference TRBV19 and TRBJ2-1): DGGITQSPKYLFRKEGQNVTLSCEQNLNHDAMYWYRQDPGQGLRLIYYSQIVNDFQKGDIAEGYSVSREKKESFPLTVTSAQKNPTAFYLCASSLAGLSYNEQFFGPGTRLTVL.

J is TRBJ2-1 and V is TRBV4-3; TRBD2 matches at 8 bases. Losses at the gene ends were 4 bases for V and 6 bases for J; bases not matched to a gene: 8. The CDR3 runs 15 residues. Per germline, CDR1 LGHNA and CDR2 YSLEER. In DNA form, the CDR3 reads TGCGCCAGCAGCCCGACTAGCGAGGGCCTCAATGAGCAGTTCTTC. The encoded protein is CASSPTSEGLNEQFF.

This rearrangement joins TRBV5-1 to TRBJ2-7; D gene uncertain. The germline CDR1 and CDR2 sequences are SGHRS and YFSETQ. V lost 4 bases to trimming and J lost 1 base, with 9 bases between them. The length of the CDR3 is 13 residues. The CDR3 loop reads CASSGPLSYEQYF. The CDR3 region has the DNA TGCGCCAGCAGCGGTCCCCTATCCTACGAGCAGTACTTC.

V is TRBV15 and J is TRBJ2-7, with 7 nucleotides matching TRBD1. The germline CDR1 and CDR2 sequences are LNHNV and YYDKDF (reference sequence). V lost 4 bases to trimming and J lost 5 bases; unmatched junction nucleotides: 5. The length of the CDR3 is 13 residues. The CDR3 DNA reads TGTGCCACCAGCAAAGACAGGGAGAACGAGCAGTACTTC. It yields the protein CATSKDRENEQYF.

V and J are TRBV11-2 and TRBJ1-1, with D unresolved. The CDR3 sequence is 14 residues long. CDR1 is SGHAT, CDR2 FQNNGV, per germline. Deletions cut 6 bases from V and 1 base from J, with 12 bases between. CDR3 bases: TGTGCCAGCAGGTCAGGATTAGGGAACACTGAAGCTTTCTTT. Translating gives CASRSGLGNTEAFF.

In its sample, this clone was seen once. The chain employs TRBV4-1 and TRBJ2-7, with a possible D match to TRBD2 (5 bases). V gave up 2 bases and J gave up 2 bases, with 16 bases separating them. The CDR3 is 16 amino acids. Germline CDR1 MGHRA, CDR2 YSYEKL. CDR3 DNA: TGCGCCAGCAGCCAAACAGACGGACTCTCCCCCTACGAGCAGTACTTC. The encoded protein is CASSQTDGLSPYEQYF.

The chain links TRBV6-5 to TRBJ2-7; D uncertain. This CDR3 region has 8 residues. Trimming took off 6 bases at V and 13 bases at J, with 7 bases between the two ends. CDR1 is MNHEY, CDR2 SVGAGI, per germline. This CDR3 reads CASRVNYF. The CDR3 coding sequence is TGTGCCAGCAGGGTAAACTACTTC.

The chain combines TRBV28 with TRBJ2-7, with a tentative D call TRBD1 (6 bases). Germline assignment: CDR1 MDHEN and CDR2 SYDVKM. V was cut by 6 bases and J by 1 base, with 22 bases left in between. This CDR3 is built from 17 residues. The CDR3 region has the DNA TGTGCCAGCAGACACCCGCCCCCACAGGGTTTATCCTACGAGCAGTACTTC. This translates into CASRHPPPQGLSYEQYF. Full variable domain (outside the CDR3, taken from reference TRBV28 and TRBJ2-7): DVKVTQSSRYLVKRTGEKVFLECVQDMDHENMFWYRQDPGLGLRLIYFSYDVKMKEKGDIPEGYSVSREKKERFSLILESASTNQTSMYLCASRHPPPQGLSYEQYFGPGTRLTVT.

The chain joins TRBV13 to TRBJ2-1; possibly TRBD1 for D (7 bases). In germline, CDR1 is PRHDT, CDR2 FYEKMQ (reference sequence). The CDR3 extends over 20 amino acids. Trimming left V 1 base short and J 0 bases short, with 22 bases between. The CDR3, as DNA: TGTGCCAGCAGCTTAGTCGGGGGCTCAAGACAGGGCAGCTCCTACAATGAGCAGTTCTTC. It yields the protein CASSLVGGSRQGSSYNEQFF.

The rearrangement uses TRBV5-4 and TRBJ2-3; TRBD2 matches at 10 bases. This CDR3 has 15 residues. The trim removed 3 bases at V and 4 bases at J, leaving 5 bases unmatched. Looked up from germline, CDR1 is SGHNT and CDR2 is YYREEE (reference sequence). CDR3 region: CASSWASGSADTQYF. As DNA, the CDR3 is TGTGCCAGCAGCTGGGCTAGCGGGAGTGCAGATACGCAGTATTTT.

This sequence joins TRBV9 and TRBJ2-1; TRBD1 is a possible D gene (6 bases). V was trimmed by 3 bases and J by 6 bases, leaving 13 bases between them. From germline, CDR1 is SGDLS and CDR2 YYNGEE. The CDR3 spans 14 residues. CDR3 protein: CASSAQGPANEQFF. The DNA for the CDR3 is TGTGCCAGCAGCGCACAGGGCCCCGCCAATGAGCAGTTCTTC.

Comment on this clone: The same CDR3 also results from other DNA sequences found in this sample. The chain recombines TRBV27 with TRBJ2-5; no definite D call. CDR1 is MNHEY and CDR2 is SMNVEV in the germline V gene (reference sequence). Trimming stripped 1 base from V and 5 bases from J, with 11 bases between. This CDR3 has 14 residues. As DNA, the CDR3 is TGTGCCAGCAGTTTATTGGGTGCCGAGGAGACCCAGTACTTC. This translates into CASSLLGAEETQYF.

Written as DNA, the CDR3 is TGTGCCAGCAGCGCAGGACAGCTTTACGAGCAGTACTTC. Its protein is CASSAGQLYEQYF. The chain joins TRBV11-2 to TRBJ2-7; D is possibly TRBD1 (6 bases). Per the germline V gene, CDR1 is SGHAT and CDR2 is FQNNGV. The CDR3 runs to 13 residues. With 5 bases removed from V and 4 bases from J, the gap between germline ends came to 12 bases.

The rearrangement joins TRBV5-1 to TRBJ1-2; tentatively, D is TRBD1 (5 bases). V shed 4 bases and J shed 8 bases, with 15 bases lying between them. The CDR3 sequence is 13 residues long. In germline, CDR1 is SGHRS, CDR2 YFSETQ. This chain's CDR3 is CASSPPDTTGYTF. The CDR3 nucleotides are TGCGCCAGCAGCCCGCCGGACACAACCGGCTACACCTTC. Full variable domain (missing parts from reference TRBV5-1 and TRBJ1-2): KAGVTQTPRYLIKTRGQQVTLSCSPISGHRSVSWYQQTPGQGLQFLFEYFSETQRNKGNFPGRFSGRQFSNSRSEMNVSTLELGDSALYLCASSPPDTTGYTFGSGTRLTVV.

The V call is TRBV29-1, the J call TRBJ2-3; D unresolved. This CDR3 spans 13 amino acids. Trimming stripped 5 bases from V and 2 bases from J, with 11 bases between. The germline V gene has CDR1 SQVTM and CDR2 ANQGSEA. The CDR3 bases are TGCAGCGTTCGACTGGCGGCCACAGATACGCAGTATTTT. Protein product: CSVRLAATDTQYF.

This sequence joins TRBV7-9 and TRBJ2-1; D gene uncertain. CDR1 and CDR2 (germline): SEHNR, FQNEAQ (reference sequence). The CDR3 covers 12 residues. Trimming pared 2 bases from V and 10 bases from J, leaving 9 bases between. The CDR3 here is CASSLSYPEQFF. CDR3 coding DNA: TGTGCCAGCAGCTTAAGCTACCCCGAGCAGTTCTTC.

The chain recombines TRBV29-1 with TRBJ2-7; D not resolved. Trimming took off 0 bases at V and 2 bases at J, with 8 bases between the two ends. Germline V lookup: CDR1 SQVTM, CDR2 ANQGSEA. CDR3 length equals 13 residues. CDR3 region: CSVEDLGTYEQYF. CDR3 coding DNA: TGCAGCGTTGAAGATTTGGGAACCTACGAGCAGTACTTC.

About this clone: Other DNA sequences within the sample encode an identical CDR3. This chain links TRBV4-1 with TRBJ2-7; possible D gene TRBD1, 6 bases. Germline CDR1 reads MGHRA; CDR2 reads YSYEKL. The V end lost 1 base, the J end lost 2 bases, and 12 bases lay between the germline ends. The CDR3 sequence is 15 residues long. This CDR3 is CASSQVQGNTYEQYF. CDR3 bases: TGCGCCAGCAGCCAAGTCCAGGGGAACACCTACGAGCAGTACTTC.